This T cell receptor (beta chain) was identified in a study of CD8+CD57+ T cells in acquired aplastic anemia. Study observations and caveats: Researchers report that around 29 CD8+ CDR3 sequences appeared in both patients and controls.

The CDR3 spans 16 residues. V was shortened by 8 bases and J by 2 bases, with 19 bases between the two germline ends. In germline, CDR1 is SNHLY, CDR2 FYNNEI. Comment on this clonotype: Its antigen is currently unknown.

The use of genomic DNA as template underpinned the TCR beta VDJ and CDR3 profiling. MiXCR was run by TCRdb on the reads, yielding one entry per CDR3 protein. The top ten clones hold around 1.1% of a sample with 200,000 to 250,000 distinct CDR3 sequences, 34% of them seen once. The sequence was collected from a human donor in good health, serving as a control. The V and J genes are TRBV2 and TRBJ2-1, with D perhaps TRBD1 or TRBD2 (5 bases each). Sequencing used sorted CD4+, CD8+, or CD8+CD57+ T cells (not recorded which) from PBMCs. CDR3 bases: TGTGCCAGCGCTAAACTCCGGGGCCCCCCCTACAATGAGCAGTTCTTC. This codes for CASAKLRGPPYNEQFF.